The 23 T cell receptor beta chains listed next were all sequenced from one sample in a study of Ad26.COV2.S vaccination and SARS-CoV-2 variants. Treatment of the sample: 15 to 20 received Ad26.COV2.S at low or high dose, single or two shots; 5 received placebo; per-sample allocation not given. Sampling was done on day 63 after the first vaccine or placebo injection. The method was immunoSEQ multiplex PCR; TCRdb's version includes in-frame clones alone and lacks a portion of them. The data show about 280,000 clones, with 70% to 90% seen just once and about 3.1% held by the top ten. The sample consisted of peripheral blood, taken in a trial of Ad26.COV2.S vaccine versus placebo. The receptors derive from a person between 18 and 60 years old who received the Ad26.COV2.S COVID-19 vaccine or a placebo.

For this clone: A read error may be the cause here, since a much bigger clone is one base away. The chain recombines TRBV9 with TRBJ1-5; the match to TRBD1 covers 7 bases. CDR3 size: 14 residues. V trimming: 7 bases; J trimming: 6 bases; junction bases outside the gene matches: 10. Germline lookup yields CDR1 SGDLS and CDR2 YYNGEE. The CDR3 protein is CASGWGGGGQPQHF. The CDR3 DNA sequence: TGTGCCAGCGGGTGGGGAGGGGGCGGTCAGCCCCAGCATTTT. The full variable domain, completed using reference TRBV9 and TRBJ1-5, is DSGVTQTPKHLITATGQRVTLRCSPRSGDLSVYWYQQSLDQGLQFLIQYYNGEERAKGNILERFSAQQFPDLHSELNLSSLELGDSALYFCASGWGGGGQPQHFGDGTRLSIL.

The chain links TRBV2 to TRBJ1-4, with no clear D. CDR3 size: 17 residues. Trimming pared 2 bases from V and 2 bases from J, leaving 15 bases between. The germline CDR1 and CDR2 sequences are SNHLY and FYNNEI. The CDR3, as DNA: TGTGCCAGCAGTGAATCACCCCCGCGGTTGACTAATGAAAAACTGTTTTTT. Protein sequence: CASSESPPRLTNEKLFF.

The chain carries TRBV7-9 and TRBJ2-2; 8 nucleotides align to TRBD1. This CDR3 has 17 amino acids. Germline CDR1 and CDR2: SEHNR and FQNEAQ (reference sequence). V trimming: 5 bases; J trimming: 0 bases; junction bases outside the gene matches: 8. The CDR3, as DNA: TGTGCCAGCAGCGACGGTCGGACAGGGCCGAACACCGGGGAGCTGTTTTTT. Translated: CASSDGRTGPNTGELFF.

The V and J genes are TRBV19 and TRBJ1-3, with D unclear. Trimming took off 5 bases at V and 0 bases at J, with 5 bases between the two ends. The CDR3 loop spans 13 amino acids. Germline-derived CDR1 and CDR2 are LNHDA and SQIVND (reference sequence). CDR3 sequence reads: CASSLSSGNTIYF. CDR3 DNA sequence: TGTGCCAGTAGTTTGAGCTCTGGAAACACCATATATTTT.

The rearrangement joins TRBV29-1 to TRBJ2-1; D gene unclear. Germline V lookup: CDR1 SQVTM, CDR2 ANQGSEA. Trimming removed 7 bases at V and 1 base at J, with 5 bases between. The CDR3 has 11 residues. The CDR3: CSGASYNEQFF. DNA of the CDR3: TGCAGCGGAGCTTCCTACAATGAGCAGTTCTTC.

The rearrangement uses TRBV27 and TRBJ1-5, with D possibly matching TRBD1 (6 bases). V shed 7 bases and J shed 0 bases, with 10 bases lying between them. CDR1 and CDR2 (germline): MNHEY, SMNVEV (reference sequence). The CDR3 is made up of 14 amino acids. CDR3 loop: CASNTRGSNQPQHF. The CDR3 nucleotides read TGTGCCAGCAATACCAGGGGTAGCAATCAGCCCCAGCATTTT.

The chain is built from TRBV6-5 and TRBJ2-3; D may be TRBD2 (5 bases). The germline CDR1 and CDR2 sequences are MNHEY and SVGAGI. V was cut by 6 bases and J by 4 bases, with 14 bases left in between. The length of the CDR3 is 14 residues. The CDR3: CASSRDRSADTQYF. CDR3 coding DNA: TGTGCCAGCAGCCGGGATCGATCCGCAGATACGCAGTATTTT.

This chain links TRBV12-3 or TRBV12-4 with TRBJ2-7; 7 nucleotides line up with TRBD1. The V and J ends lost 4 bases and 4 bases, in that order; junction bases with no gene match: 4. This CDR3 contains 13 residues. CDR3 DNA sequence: TGTGCCAGCAGTTCACAGACAGGGTACGAGCAGTACTTC. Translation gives CASSSQTGYEQYF.

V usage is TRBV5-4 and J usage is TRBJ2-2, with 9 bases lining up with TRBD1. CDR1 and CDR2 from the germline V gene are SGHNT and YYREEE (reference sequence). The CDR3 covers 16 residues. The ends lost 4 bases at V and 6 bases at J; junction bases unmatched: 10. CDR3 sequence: CASSTDRTGVAGELFF. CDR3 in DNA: TGTGCCAGCAGCACGGACCGGACAGGGGTTGCCGGGGAGCTGTTTTTT.

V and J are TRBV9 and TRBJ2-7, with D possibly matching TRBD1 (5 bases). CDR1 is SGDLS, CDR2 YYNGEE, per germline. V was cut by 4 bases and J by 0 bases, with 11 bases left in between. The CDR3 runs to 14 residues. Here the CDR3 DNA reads TGTGCCAGCAGCCCTAGGGGCAGCTCCTACGAGCAGTACTTC. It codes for CASSPRGSSYEQYF.

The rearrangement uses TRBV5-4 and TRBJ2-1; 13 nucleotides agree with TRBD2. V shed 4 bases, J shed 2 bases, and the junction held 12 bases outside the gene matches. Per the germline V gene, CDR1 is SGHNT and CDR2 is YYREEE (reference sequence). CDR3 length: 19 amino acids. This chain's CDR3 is CASSRLLAGGSQAYNEQFF. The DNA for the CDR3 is TGTGCCAGCAGCCGACTACTAGCGGGGGGGTCTCAAGCCTACAATGAGCAGTTCTTC.

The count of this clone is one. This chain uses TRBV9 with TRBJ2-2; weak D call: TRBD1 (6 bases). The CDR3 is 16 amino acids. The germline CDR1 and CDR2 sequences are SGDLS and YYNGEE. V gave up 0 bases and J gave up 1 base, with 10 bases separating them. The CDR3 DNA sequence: TGTGCCAGCAGCGTAGACGTCAGGGGGAACACCGGGGAGCTGTTTTTT. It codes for CASSVDVRGNTGELFF.

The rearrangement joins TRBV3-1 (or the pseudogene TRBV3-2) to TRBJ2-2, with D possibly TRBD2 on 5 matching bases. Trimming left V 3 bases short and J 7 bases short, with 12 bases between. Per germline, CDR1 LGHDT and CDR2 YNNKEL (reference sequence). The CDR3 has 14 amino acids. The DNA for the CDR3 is TGTGCCAGCAGCCAGGCTAGCTCGGTCGGGGAGCTGTTTTTT. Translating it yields CASSQASSVGELFF.

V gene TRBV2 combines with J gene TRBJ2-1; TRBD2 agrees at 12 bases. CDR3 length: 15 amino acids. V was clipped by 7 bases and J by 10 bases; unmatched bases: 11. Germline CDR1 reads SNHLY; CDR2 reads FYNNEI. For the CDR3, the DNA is TGTGCCAGCACCCTGACTAGCGGGAGTGGTAGAGAGCAGTTCTTC. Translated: CASTLTSGSGREQFF.

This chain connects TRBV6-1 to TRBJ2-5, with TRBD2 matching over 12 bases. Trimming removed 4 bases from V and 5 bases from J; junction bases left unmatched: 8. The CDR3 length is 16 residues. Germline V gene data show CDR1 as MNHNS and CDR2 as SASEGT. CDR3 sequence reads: CASSGLAGDGVETQYF. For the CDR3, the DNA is TGTGCCAGCAGTGGACTAGCGGGGGACGGGGTGGAGACCCAGTACTTC.

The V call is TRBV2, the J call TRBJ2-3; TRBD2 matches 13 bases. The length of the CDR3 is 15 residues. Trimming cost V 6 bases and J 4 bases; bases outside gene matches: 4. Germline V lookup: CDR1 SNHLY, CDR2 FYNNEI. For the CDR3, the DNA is TGTGCCAGCAGGGGACTAGCGGGAAGGGCAGATACGCAGTATTTT. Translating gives CASRGLAGRADTQYF.

The DNA for the CDR3 is TGTGCCAGCAGTTACGACAGGGGGCGCGACTCCTACGAGCAGTACTTC. As protein: CASSYDRGRDSYEQYF. The rearrangement joins TRBV6-5 to TRBJ2-7, with TRBD1 identical over 10 bases. J was trimmed by 0 bases and V by 2 bases; bases with no gene match: 4. CDR3 length: 16 residues. The germline CDR1 and CDR2 sequences are MNHEY and SVGAGI.

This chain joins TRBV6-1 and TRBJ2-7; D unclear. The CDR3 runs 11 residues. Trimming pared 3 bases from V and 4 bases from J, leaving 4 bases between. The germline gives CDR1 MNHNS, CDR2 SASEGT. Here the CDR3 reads CASSDRYEQYF. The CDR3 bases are TGTGCCAGCAGTGATCGGTACGAGCAGTACTTC.

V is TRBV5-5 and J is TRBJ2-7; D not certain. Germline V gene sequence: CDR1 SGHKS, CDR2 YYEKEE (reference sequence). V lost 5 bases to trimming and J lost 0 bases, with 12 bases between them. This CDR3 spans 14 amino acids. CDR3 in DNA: TGTGCCAGCAGGGTTCGAGTTACCTCCTACGAGCAGTACTTC. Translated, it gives CASRVRVTSYEQYF.

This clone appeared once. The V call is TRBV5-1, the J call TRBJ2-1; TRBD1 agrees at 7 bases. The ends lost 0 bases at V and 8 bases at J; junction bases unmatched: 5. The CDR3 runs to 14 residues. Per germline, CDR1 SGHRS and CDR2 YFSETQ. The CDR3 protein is CASSLGQGRHEQFF. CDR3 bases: TGCGCCAGCAGCTTGGGACAGGGTCGTCATGAGCAGTTCTTC.

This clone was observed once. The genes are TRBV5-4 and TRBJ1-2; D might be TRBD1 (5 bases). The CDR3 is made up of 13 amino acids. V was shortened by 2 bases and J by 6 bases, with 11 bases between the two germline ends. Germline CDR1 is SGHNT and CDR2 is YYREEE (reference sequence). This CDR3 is CASSFNAGNGYTF. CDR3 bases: TGTGCCAGCAGCTTTAACGCAGGGAATGGCTACACCTTC.

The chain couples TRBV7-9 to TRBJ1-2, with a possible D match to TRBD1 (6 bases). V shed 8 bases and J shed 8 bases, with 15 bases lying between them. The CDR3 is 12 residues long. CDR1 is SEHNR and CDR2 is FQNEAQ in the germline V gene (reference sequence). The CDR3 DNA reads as TGTGCCAGCTCCCGGGGGGCGGGAGGCTACACCTTC. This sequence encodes CASSRGAGGYTF.

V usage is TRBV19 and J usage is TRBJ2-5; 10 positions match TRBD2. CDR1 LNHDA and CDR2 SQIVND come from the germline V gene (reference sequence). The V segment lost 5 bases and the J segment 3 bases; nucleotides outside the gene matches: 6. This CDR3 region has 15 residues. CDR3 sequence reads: CASSVGLAEKETQYF. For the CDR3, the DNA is TGTGCCAGTAGTGTAGGACTAGCGGAAAAAGAGACCCAGTACTTC.